The present T cell receptor (beta chain) was sequenced within a study of identical twins' blood T cells. Regarding the study as a whole: Twins shared about as many clonotypes as their cloneset sizes predicted.

On this clonotype: Antigen: not known.

The three twin pairs were reared together, likely meeting the same infections. Each TCR cDNA library carried sample-specific barcodes on both ends. TCRdb re-called the 5' RACE reads with MiXCR, one entry per CDR3 protein. The repertoire consists of about 370,000 distinct CDR3 sequences, with about 28% occurring once and the leading ten covering about 6.1%. Germline loops: CDR1 DFQATT, CDR2 SNEGSKA (reference sequence). The ends were cut back, 0 bases at V and 4 bases at J, with 16 bases in the middle. The CDR3 consists of 15 residues. The material sequenced was PBMCs. This chain joins TRBV20-1 and TRBJ2-7; a possible D gene is TRBD1 (5 bases). The sequence came from a woman between 18 and 50 years old in good health. CDR3 amino acids: CSARDGAWSDYEQYF. In DNA, the CDR3 is TGCAGTGCTAGAGATGGGGCCTGGAGTGATTACGAGCAGTACTTC.